Listed below are T cell receptor beta chains from one sample, sequenced in a study of cytomegalovirus exposure and HLA in healthy donors. Sequencing used immunoSEQ multiplex PCR; TCRdb keeps in-frame clones, though not all of them. The data contain 250,000 to 400,000 clones, roughly 87% of them singletons. Sequencing used PBMCs. These receptors all come from a man younger than 40 in good health and CMV-seronegative. Each CDR3 is given with its conserved first and last residue. Each record gives: V gene, J gene, clone size, CDR3 protein. Size tells how often a clone was seen (once, few, many) or the class of an expanded clone, and some rows leave it out.

TRBV7-9,TRBJ2-2,once,CASSLGVFTGELFF
TRBV4-1,TRBJ1-5,-,CASSQDKGPGGGNQPQHF
TRBV4-1,TRBJ2-5,-,CASSPSPGGQETQYF
TRBV7-9,TRBJ2-1,-,CASSPTGQAYNEQFF
TRBV29-1,TRBJ2-4,once,CSVVAGAKNIQYF
TRBV7-9,TRBJ2-7,-,CASSRTDYEQYF
TRBV27,TRBJ2-2,once,CASTPGLDLGELFF
TRBV25-1,TRBJ1-2,few,CASSAGTGDGYTF
TRBV19,TRBJ1-1,-,CASSRWREAFF
TRBV4-1,TRBJ1-5,-,CASSRSGQNNQPQHF
TRBV4-1,TRBJ1-4,-,CASSQGTLEKLFF
TRBV4-3,TRBJ2-7,-,CASRVRDRGLYEQYF
TRBV7-8,TRBJ2-7,-,CASSLRLAGYYEQYF
TRBV4-1,TRBJ2-1,-,CASSQDTDWEGSYNEQFF
TRBV10-2,TRBJ2-7,-,CASSEVTGPNYEQYF
TRBV6-1,TRBJ1-5,-,CASRGQGSVGSQHF
TRBV15,TRBJ2-5,-,CATAGGLVETQYF
TRBV4-1,TRBJ1-2,-,CASSFSEALNYGYTF
TRBV18,TRBJ1-1,-,CASSDSPGSYTEAFF
TRBV6-1,TRBJ2-1,-,CASNLAGPTYNEQFF
TRBV4-3,TRBJ1-4,-,CASSQMGQTNEKLFF
TRBV15,TRBJ1-2,few,CATSIFRFNYGYTF
TRBV5-6,TRBJ1-1,-,CASSTTGTVDTEAFF
TRBV7-2,TRBJ1-6,-,CASSQRDKASNSPLHF
TRBV6-6,TRBJ2-3,-,CASSQISYNTDTQYF
TRBV5-5,TRBJ1-2,-,CASSLAGGLYGYTF
TRBV19,TRBJ1-3,-,CASSIWGAPGNTIYF
TRBV15,TRBJ2-7,-,CATSRERSDAYEQYF
TRBV7-9,TRBJ1-2,once,CASSHDRVYGYTF
TRBV6-1,TRBJ2-2,-,CASNRDSFTGELFF
TRBV7-9,TRBJ2-2,-,CASSFPTSGIQTGELFF
TRBV19,TRBJ2-4,-,CASNIGQGNIQYF
TRBV27,TRBJ1-2,-,CASSSPGQGNYGYTF
TRBV5-3,TRBJ2-3,-,CARSLGLGLLRTNPTDTQYF
TRBV4-1,TRBJ1-6,-,CASSGRGTESSYNSPLHF
TRBV30,TRBJ2-3,-,CAWTRGVAEGADTQYF
TRBV7-7,TRBJ2-1,-,CASSPGLRTSGYNEQFF
TRBV6-5,TRBJ2-5,-,CASSNPGSETQYF
TRBV18,TRBJ2-2,-,CASSQGLAANTGELFF
TRBV9,TRBJ2-7,-,CASSVGLAGNFEQYF